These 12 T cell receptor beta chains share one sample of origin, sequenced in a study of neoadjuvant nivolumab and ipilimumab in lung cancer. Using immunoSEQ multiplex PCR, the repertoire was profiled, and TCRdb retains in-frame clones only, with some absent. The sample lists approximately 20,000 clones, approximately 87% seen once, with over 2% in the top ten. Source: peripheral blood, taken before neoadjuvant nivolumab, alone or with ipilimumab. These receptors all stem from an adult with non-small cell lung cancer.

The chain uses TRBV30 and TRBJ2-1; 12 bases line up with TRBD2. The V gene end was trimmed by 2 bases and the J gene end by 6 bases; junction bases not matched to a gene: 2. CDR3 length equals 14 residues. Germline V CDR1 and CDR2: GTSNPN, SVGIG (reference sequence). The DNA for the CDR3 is TGTGCCTGGAGTCGGACTAGCGGGATCAATGAGCAGTTCTTC. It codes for CAWSRTSGINEQFF.

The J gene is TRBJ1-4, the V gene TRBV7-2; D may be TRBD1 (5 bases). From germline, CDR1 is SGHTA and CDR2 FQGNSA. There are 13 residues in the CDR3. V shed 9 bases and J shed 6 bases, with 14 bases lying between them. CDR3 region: CASKRGEYEKLFF. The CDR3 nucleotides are TGTGCCAGTAAGAGAGGGGAGTATGAAAAACTGTTTTTT. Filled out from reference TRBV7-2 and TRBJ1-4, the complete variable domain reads GAGVSQSPSNKVTEKGKDVELRCDPISGHTALYWYRQSLGQGLEFLIYFQGNSAPDKSGLPSDRFSAERTGGSVSTLTIQRTQQEDSAVYLCASKRGEYEKLFFGSGTQLSVL.

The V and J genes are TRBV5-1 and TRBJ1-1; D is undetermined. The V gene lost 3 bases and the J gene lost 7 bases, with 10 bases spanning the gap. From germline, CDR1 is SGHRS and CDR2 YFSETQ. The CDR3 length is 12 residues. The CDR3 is CASSSVGIEAFF. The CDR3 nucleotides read TGCGCCAGCAGCTCCGTAGGAATTGAAGCTTTCTTT.

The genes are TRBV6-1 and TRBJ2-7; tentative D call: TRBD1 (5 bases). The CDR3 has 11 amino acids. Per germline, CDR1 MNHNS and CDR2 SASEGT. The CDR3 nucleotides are TGTGCCAGCAGTGAAAGCGTATCACAGGTAGTC. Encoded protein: CASSESVSQVV.

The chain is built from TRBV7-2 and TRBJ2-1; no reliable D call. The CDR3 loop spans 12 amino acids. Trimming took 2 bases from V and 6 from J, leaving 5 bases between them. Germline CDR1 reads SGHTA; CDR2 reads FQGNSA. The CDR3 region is CASSLSANEQFF. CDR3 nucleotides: TGTGCCAGCAGCTTATCCGCCAATGAGCAGTTCTTC.

The DNA of the CDR3 is TGTGCCAGCAGCTCGGGACAGAATAACTATGGCTACACCTTC. Translated, it gives CASSSGQNNYGYTF. The rearrangement links TRBV7-2 to TRBJ1-2; 7 bases map to TRBD1. The V and J ends lost 4 bases and 1 base, in that order; junction bases with no gene match: 3. The CDR3 sequence is 14 residues long. Germline CDR1 reads SGHTA; CDR2 reads FQGNSA.

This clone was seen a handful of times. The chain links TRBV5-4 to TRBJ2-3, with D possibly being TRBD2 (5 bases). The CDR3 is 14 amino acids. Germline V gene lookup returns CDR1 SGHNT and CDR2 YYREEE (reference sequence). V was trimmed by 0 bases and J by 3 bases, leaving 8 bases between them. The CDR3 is CASSLDGVTDTQYF. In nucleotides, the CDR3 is TGTGCCAGCAGCTTGGACGGGGTGACAGATACGCAGTATTTT.

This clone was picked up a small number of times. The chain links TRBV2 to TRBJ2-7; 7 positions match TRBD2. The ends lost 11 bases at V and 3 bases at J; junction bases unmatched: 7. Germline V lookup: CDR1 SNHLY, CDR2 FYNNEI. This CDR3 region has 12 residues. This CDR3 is CAGKRDHYEQYF. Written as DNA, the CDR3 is TGTGCCGGGAAGCGGGACCACTACGAGCAGTACTTC.

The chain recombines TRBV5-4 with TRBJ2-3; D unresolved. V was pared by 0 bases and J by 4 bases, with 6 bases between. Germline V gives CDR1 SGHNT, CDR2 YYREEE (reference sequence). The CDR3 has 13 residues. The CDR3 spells CASSLAGADTQYF. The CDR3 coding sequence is TGTGCCAGCAGCTTGGCCGGCGCAGATACGCAGTATTTT.

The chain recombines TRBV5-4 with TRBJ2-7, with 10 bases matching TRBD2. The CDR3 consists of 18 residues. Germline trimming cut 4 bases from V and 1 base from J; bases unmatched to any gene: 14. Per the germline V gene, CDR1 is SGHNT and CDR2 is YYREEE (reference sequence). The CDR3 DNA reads TGTGCCAGCAGCCCCCTTCGGTCTAGCGGGGGCTCGTCCTACGAGCAGTACTTC. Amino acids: CASSPLRSSGGSSYEQYF.

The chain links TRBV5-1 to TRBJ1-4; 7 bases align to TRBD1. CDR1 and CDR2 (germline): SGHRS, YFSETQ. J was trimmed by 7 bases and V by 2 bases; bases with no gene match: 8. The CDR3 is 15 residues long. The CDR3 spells CASSFQGGTGEKLFF. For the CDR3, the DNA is TGCGCCAGCAGCTTTCAGGGGGGAACTGGTGAAAAACTGTTTTTT.

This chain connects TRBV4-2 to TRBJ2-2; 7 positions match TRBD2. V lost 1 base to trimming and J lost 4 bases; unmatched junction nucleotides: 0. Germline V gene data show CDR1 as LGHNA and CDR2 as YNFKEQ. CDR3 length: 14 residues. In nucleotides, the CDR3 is TGTGCCAGCAGCCAAGGGACTAGCACCGGGGAGCTGTTTTTT. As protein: CASSQGTSTGELFF.